This T cell receptor (beta chain) is from a study of blood T cell repertoires in COVID-19. Study context: Sites in the United States, Italy and Spain provided acute and convalescent COVID-19 samples. Sources were T cells, B-cell-depleted T cells, or PBMCs; the material itself was cDNA or gDNA.

In the original processing: Amplification from reference gene primers served as the basis for estimated nucleated cell counts. Produced via immunoSEQ multiplex PCR; TCRdb's table is partial and in-frame only. That table furnishes V, J and clone size, whereas the DNA furnished D and trimming. The data contain 200,000 or so clones, roughly nine tenths of them seen just once; the ten biggest clones take up around 1.9%. This TCR was recovered from a man aged 70-80 years with active or convalescent COVID-19. The sample consisted of peripheral blood.

The CDR3 nucleotides are TGTGCCAGCAGCTTCCAACCTAGCGGGGGGGCCCTGCGTGCAGATACGCAGTATTTT. Amino acids: CASSFQPSGGALRADTQYF. The rearrangement joins TRBV7-9 to TRBJ2-3, with TRBD2 matching over 12 bases. The trim removed 3 bases at V and 4 bases at J, leaving 14 bases unmatched. Germline assignment: CDR1 SEHNR and CDR2 FQNEAQ (reference sequence). There are 19 residues in the CDR3.